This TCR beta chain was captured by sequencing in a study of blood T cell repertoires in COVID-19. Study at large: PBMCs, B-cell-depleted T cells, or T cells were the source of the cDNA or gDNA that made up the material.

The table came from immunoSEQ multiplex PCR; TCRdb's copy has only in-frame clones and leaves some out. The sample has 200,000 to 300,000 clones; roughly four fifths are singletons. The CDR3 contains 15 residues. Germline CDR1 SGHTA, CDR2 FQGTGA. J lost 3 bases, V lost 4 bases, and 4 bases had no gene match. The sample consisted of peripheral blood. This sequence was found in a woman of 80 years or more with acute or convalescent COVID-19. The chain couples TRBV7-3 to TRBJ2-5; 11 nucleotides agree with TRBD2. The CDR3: CASSSLAGDKETQYF. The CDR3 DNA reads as TGTGCCAGCAGCTCACTAGCGGGGGATAAAGAGACCCAGTACTTC.